Presented here are 21 T cell receptor beta chains from one specimen sequenced in a study of T cell responses to AZD1222 COVID-19 vaccine. The method was immunoSEQ multiplex PCR; TCRdb's version includes in-frame clones alone and lacks a portion of them. The table includes around 140,000 clones, around 83% detected once. The specimen comprised peripheral blood, sampled 28 days after the second AZD1222 dose. The receptors stem from an adult who received the AZD1222 COVID-19 vaccine.

The genes are TRBV4-2 and TRBJ2-3; 9 nucleotides agree with TRBD2. Germline V gives CDR1 LGHNA, CDR2 YNFKEQ. Trimming removed 3 bases from V and 7 bases from J; junction bases left unmatched: 17. The CDR3 runs to 18 residues. The CDR3: CASSHGQAGLAGTHTQYF. The CDR3 nucleotides are TGTGCCAGCAGCCACGGTCAAGCGGGGCTAGCGGGGACTCATACGCAGTATTTT.

The chain carries TRBV11-2 and TRBJ2-7, with 7 bases lining up with TRBD2. V lost 4 bases and J lost 3; bases outside the gene matches: 3. The CDR3 sequence is 13 residues long. CDR1 SGHAT and CDR2 FQNNGV come from the germline V gene. This CDR3 reads CASSWGGDYEQYF. CDR3 coding DNA: TGTGCCAGCAGCTGGGGGGGGGACTACGAGCAGTACTTC.

The V gene is TRBV4-2, the J gene TRBJ2-2; 7 bases map to TRBD2. The CDR3 sequence is 18 residues long. CDR1 LGHNA and CDR2 YNFKEQ come from the germline V gene. V was clipped by 1 base and J by 6 bases; unmatched bases: 14. The DNA of the CDR3 is TGTGCCAGCAGCCAAGTTGGGGCGGGAGTGTATAAATCCGGGGAGCTGTTTTTT. It is translated as CASSQVGAGVYKSGELFF.

The V call is TRBV3-1 (or the pseudogene TRBV3-2), the J call TRBJ1-5, with D hard to call. The CDR3 extends over 13 amino acids. Germline lookup yields CDR1 LGHDT and CDR2 YNNKEL (reference sequence). The germline V and J ends were trimmed by 5 bases and 5 bases, with 10 bases remaining between them. This CDR3 reads CASSKSPYQPQHF. CDR3 coding DNA: TGTGCCAGCAGCAAAAGCCCGTATCAGCCCCAGCATTTT.

V usage is TRBV4-1 and J usage is TRBJ2-7; D not resolved. Trimming pared 0 bases from V and 5 bases from J, leaving 8 bases between. This CDR3 is 13 amino acids long. CDR1 and CDR2 (germline): MGHRA, YSYEKL. CDR3 amino acids: CASSQEQRDEQYF. As DNA, the CDR3 is TGCGCCAGCAGCCAAGAACAAAGGGACGAGCAGTACTTC.

The rearrangement uses TRBV6-5 and TRBJ1-6; D is unclear. The V end was cut by 8 bases, the J end by 10 bases, with 21 bases between. The length of the CDR3 is 15 residues. Germline CDR1 MNHEY, CDR2 SVGAGI. As DNA, the CDR3 is TGTGCCAGCCAACTATCCCTATCCGGTTGGTCACCCCTCCACTTT. This sequence encodes CASQLSLSGWSPLHF.

The chain is built from TRBV6-2 or TRBV6-3 and TRBJ1-1; no clear D. This CDR3 has 13 residues. Germline CDR1 reads MNHEY; CDR2 reads SVGEGT. V was cut by 6 bases and J by 5 bases, with 13 bases left in between. The CDR3 spells CASSEGRGTEAFF. As DNA, the CDR3 is TGTGCCAGCAGCGAGGGCCGGGGAACTGAAGCTTTCTTT.

This chain links TRBV19 with TRBJ2-6, with D tentatively TRBD2 (5 bases). The CDR3 totals 17 residues. CDR1 LNHDA and CDR2 SQIVND come from the germline V gene (reference sequence). Between the trimmed V and J ends, which lost 4 bases and 0 bases, there was a span of 13 bases. CDR3 nucleotides: TGTGCCAGTAGTAAACCGGGGTTCGTCTCTGGGGCCAACGTCCTGACTTTC. Its protein product is CASSKPGFVSGANVLTF.

A note on this clone: At the DNA level, this CDR3 is encoded by other sequences in the same sample as well. V usage is TRBV9 and J usage is TRBJ1-4, with 9 bases that match TRBD1. V lost 0 bases and J lost 6; bases outside the gene matches: 0. CDR3 length: 14 amino acids. From germline, CDR1 is SGDLS and CDR2 YYNGEE. The CDR3 nucleotides read TGTGCCAGCAGCGTAGGGACAGGGGATGAAAAACTGTTTTTT. Its protein is CASSVGTGDEKLFF.

This clone is medium-sized in the sample. The rearrangement joins TRBV29-1 to TRBJ2-7; a weak D match, TRBD1 (5 bases). Germline V lookup: CDR1 SQVTM, CDR2 ANQGSEA. V shed 4 bases and J shed 0 bases, with 10 bases lying between them. The CDR3 spans 13 residues. The CDR3: CSVVQANSYEQYF. DNA for the CDR3: TGCAGCGTTGTACAGGCTAACTCCTACGAGCAGTACTTC.

CDR3 sequence reads: CASSQGAIFSYGYTF. In nucleotides, the CDR3 is TGTGCCAGCAGCCAAGGGGCGATATTTTCCTATGGCTACACCTTC. The chain links TRBV4-2 to TRBJ1-2; D gene ambiguous. The CDR3 runs 15 residues. In germline, CDR1 is LGHNA, CDR2 YNFKEQ. With 1 base removed from V and 4 bases from J, the gap between germline ends came to 13 bases.

The chain combines TRBV28 with TRBJ1-3; D not resolved. Germline CDR1 is MDHEN and CDR2 is SYDVKM. The V and J ends lost 1 base and 1 base respectively, with 5 bases between them. The CDR3 extends over 14 amino acids. This CDR3 reads CASSLFKSGNTIYF. The CDR3 DNA sequence: TGTGCCAGCAGTTTATTTAAATCTGGAAACACCATATATTTT.

The chain joins TRBV19 to TRBJ1-2; D not certain. The CDR3 extends over 12 amino acids. Trimming left V 9 bases short and J 7 bases short, with 15 bases between. CDR1 LNHDA and CDR2 SQIVND come from the germline V gene (reference sequence). CDR3 nucleotide sequence: TGTGCCAGCTCGTCTGGCAGGCTTGGCTACACCTTC. This sequence encodes CASSSGRLGYTF.

V gene TRBV5-6 combines with J gene TRBJ1-4; D is possibly TRBD1 (6 bases). V lost 4 bases, J lost 8 bases, and 18 bases lay in between. The CDR3 has 15 residues. Germline V lookup: CDR1 SGHDT, CDR2 YYEEEE. The CDR3 DNA reads as TGTGCCAGCAGCGGTATCACAGGGTCTGGGGAAAAACTGTTTTTT. It is translated as CASSGITGSGEKLFF.

The rearrangement joins TRBV28 to TRBJ1-2; TRBD1 matches at 9 bases. The germline CDR1 and CDR2 sequences are MDHEN and SYDVKM. V was clipped by 3 bases and J by 2 bases; unmatched bases: 13. The CDR3 loop spans 18 amino acids. Written as DNA, the CDR3 is TGTGCCAGCAGTTTCATTAGAACAGGGGGCGGACGAAACTATGGCTACACCTTC. Translated, it gives CASSFIRTGGGRNYGYTF.

The V gene is TRBV5-6, the J gene TRBJ2-2, with D possibly matching TRBD2 (6 bases). The V gene's germline CDR1 is SGHDT and CDR2 YYEEEE. Trimming removed 0 bases from V and 6 bases from J, with 12 bases in between. The CDR3 has 15 residues. CDR3 coding DNA: TGTGCCAGCAGCTTGGTGTCAGCGGGTGCCGGGGAGCTGTTTTTT. As protein: CASSLVSAGAGELFF.

V gene TRBV5-1 combines with J gene TRBJ1-4; TRBD1 aligns across 9 bases. The CDR3 length is 14 residues. V dropped 4 bases and J dropped 8; count of bases not matched to a gene: 6. CDR1 is SGHRS, CDR2 YFSETQ, per germline. The chain's CDR3 is CASSPGQGREKLFF. CDR3 in DNA: TGCGCCAGCAGCCCTGGACAGGGGAGGGAAAAACTGTTTTTT.

The V and J genes are TRBV3-1 (or the pseudogene TRBV3-2) and TRBJ1-2, with D uncertain. This CDR3 contains 15 residues. Germline loops: CDR1 LGHDT, CDR2 YNNKEL (reference sequence). V was pared by 5 bases and J by 3 bases, with 16 bases between. CDR3 DNA sequence: TGTGCCAGCAGCAAATTTCGGGCAGGCGACTATGGCTACACCTTC. Translating it yields CASSKFRAGDYGYTF.

This chain uses TRBV18 with TRBJ2-5, with D perhaps matching TRBD1 (6 bases). Germline V gene sequence: CDR1 KGHSH, CDR2 LQKENI. Trimming removed 3 bases at V and 4 bases at J, with 9 bases between. This CDR3 contains 13 residues. DNA for the CDR3: TGTGCCAGCTCACCCACAGGGAGAGAGACCCAGTACTTC. Translated: CASSPTGRETQYF.

The gene calls are TRBV5-8 and TRBJ1-4, with 7 bases fitting TRBD1. In germline, CDR1 is SGHTS, CDR2 YDEGEE. The CDR3 extends over 19 amino acids. The ends lost 2 bases at V and 4 bases at J; junction bases unmatched: 17. CDR3 sequence reads: CASSFWRGIPGQLNEKLFF. The CDR3 DNA reads TGTGCCAGCAGCTTTTGGCGGGGGATACCGGGACAGCTTAATGAAAAACTGTTTTTT. The variable domain in full, completed from reference TRBV5-8 and TRBJ1-4, reads EAGVTQSPTHLIKTRGQQATLRCSPISGHTSVYWYQQALGLGLQFLLWYDEGEERNRGNFPPRFSGRQFPNYSSELNVNALELEDSALYLCASSFWRGIPGQLNEKLFFGSGTQLSVL.

The genes are TRBV25-1 and TRBJ1-5, with no clear D. Germline loops: CDR1 MGHDK, CDR2 SYGVNS. This CDR3 has 14 amino acids. V was trimmed by 3 bases and J by 3 bases, leaving 9 bases between them. The chain's CDR3 is CASSEGSYNQPQHF. DNA for the CDR3: TGTGCCAGCAGTGAGGGGTCGTACAATCAGCCCCAGCATTTT.